The 2 T cell receptor beta chains in this list originate from one sample, sequenced in a study of blood T cells in healthy people across ages. Then a second PCR, running about 7 to 11 cycles, was carried out with a sample-barcoded 5' primer and a J-beta primer mix. MiXCR, applied by TCRdb to the 5' RACE reads, yields one record per CDR3 protein. Here the sample spans about 800,000 distinct CDR3 sequences, just under 25% being singletons. In addition, the sample was reused for a study of T cells of mothers and their children.

Sequencing used blood. These receptors came from a boy aged 5-17 years in good health.

The chain is built from TRBV20-1 and TRBJ2-5; maybe TRBD2 (6 bases). V lost 3 bases to trimming and J lost 2 bases, with 10 bases between them. Per germline, CDR1 DFQATT and CDR2 SNEGSKA (reference sequence). The CDR3 is made up of 13 amino acids. The CDR3 region is CSARLGGQETQYF. The DNA for the CDR3 is TGCAGTGCTAGGTTGGGGGGACAAGAGACCCAGTACTTC.

This clonotype came up a few times. The chain couples TRBV12-3 or TRBV12-4 to TRBJ1-2, with 7 positions matching TRBD1. Losses at the gene ends were 5 bases for V and 4 bases for J; bases not matched to a gene: 7. The CDR3 sequence is 14 residues long. CDR3: CASSEQGTAYGYTF. The DNA of the CDR3 is TGTGCCAGCAGTGAACAAGGGACAGCCTATGGCTACACCTTC.